This entry concerns a single T cell receptor beta chain. Its antigen target is currently unknown. Base qualities are not provided; no much larger clone lies one nucleotide away. Each collaborating institution followed its own protocols to collect whole blood in K2EDTA tubes. For TCRbeta analysis, collaborator samples were shipped as frozen whole blood, as isolated PBMCs, or as DNA extracted from either sample type. This sample is drawn from a study of blood T cell repertoires in COVID-19 (dated by TCRdb to the early 2020s). Notes on the research overall: Samples from collaborators originated in the United States, Italy and Spain and spanned both the acute and convalescent phases of COVID-19. The material from the prospective study consisted of cDNA or gDNA derived from T cells, B-cell-depleted T cells, or PBMCs. Subjects who had been exposed to COVID-19, were actively infected with it, or had recovered from it provided the deeply sampled blood TCRbeta repertoires that made up the dataset. The repertoires were made available in a free public database intended to serve as a resource for research on the immune response to SARS-CoV-2. Samples were obtained from the ongoing ImmuneRACE study (first 160 participants) and from 1,254 subjects provided by 6 global collaborators. The sample metadata nearly always contained a de-identified subject ID, COVID-19 status, age in years and sex. Where available, HLA class I and class II types were taken from metadata supplied by the sample provider and were not determined by assay-based typing.

What the authors observed across the whole study: The amount of clinical and demographic metadata varied by source and participant and was provided uncurated.

The CDR3, from cysteine to phenylalanine, totals 20 residues. Only the CDR3 DNA stays, 60 bases, in frame from base 1. Germline trimming amounts to 4 bases on V and 5 bases on J, with 19 as the count of junction bases outside the gene matches. From a lookup of the germline V gene, CDR1 and CDR2 are SGHVT and SQSDAQ. TCRbeta CDR3 regions were amplified from genomic DNA using the immunoSEQ Assay, a bias-controlled multiplex PCR. For the original study's pipeline: Nucleated cell counts per sample were estimated from amplification of reference gene primers within the assay. Sequence reads were collapsed and filtered to measure the absolute abundance of every unique TCRbeta CDR3 rearrangement. For each sample, productive Simpson clonality was calculated as the square root of Simpson's diversity index across productive rearrangements. TCRdb took this table from immuneACCESS and kept in-frame rearrangements with V and J called. Such tables lack part of the clones; where checked against another copy, unresolved V genes explain under half of the gap, and the rest is unexplained. From that table come the V and J calls and clone size; the DNA was used to work out D and trimming. The sample table records 95,000 to 100,000 clones; approximately 81% of these occur just once. The ten largest clones capture about 1.8% of the sample.

Rearrangement joined TRBV7-4 to TRBJ2-1, and 11 bases in between align with TRBD2. The material sequenced was peripheral blood. The receptor's source is a woman in her seventies with active or convalescent COVID-19. CDR3 region: CASSYRSVLAGGLRNNEQFF. The nucleotide sequence reads as follows: TGTGCCAGCAGCTATCGAAGCGTATTAGCGGGAGGGCTGAGAAACAATGAGCAGTTCTTC.